Listed here is a single T cell receptor (beta chain). This clone was detected once. No cognate antigen has been identified for it. One base away there is no much larger clone; base qualities are not given. The germline V gene (reference sequence) sets CDR1 to SGHNT and CDR2 to YYREEE. The CDR3 covers 15 residues, taking in both the cysteine and the phenylalanine. Of all the DNA, just the CDR3 is kept, 45 bases in frame from base 1. V and J are truncated by 0 bases and 6 bases respectively, leaving an intervening sequence of 10 bases. These data are taken from a study of CD8+ T cells in alopecia areata (dated by TCRdb to the late 2010s). In terms of the full investigation: Treated patients were enrolled in an open-label pilot trial of oral tofacitinib at 5 to 10 mg twice daily for moderate-to-severe alopecia areata. Patients received tofacitinib for 6 to 18 months and were then followed off drug for 6 months to check for delayed response and recurrence. The RNA source kit depended on sample type: the PAXgene miRNA kit for fixed scalp, the miRNeasy kit for PBMCs, and the RNeasy kit for mouse skin. Tofacitinib-treated patients had biopsies at baseline and at 4 and 24 weeks of treatment, with a later scalp biopsy in several patients. Amplification of TCRbeta CDR3 regions was done by immunoSEQ multiplex PCR using 35 Vbeta forward primers and 13 Jbeta reverse primers. The SALT score, which quantifies the percentage of affected scalp surface area, was used to measure disease severity in treated patients. Scalp clonality was compared across normal scalp (n=4), patchy alopecia areata scalp (n=8), and alopecia totalis/universalis scalp (n=8). To study T cell clonal expansion in alopecia areata, the researchers applied high-throughput TCRbeta sequencing to both the C3H/HeJ mouse model and human patients. On the human side, TCRbeta sequencing was run on scalp tissue and on sorted CD4+ and CD8+ peripheral blood T cells from healthy controls and from alopecia areata patients with either patchy or totalis/universalis disease. Study-level results and caveats: Compared with normal scalp, lesional scalp had higher clonality and more expanded CD8+ clones, particularly in alopecia totalis/universalis, a pattern that suggests antigenic drive. Because the treated cohort was small and had just a single nonresponder, larger studies are needed to establish links between baseline CD8+ expansion and response. During tofacitinib treatment, many expanded lesional clones stuck around in both scalp and blood, and this persistence may partly explain why relapse happens after treatment is stopped. Scalp clonality and the number of expanded CD8+ clones among the top 100 scalp clones were significantly decreased by tofacitinib. Scalp TCR repertoire analysis is complicated because resident alphabeta T cells in normal human skin are also sequenced, whereas mouse skin is dominated by gammadelta T cells. Shared TCR sequences between patients were less evident than in mice, which may be partly attributable to HLA diversity in the patient population.

The library relied on the immunoSEQ multiplex PCR assay. RNA was extracted from all samples and reverse transcribed into cDNA as template for TCR sequencing. SuperScript III was used to make first-strand cDNA, primed with a 2:1 mix of oligo-dT and random hexamers. A synthetic immune receptor repertoire was used to assess amplification bias, and residual bias was removed computationally. The paper's processing steps were these. After raw reads were preprocessed to remove errors, the CDR3 was defined following IMGT conventions as running from the conserved cysteine to phenylalanine. Clonality was computed as 1 minus the Shannon entropy, with the entropy normalized by log2 of the number of productive unique TCRs. Whether scalp clones were CD4 or CD8 was inferred by matching scalp TCRbeta sequences against CD4 and CD8 repertoires sorted from blood. The table was pulled from immuneACCESS by TCRdb, which kept in-frame rearrangements only. Such tables lose some clones; where checked, under half of the loss comes from unresolved V genes, and the rest has no known cause. That table supplies the V and J calls and clone size; D and trimming were determined from the DNA. This sample lists more than 200,000 clones; over 60% were detected once. The ten biggest clones cover 4% to 5% of the sample.

The sample's time point label, in plain terms: less than five weeks on oral tofacitinib. The treatment or condition tag for this specimen amounts to: oral pan-JAK inhibitor, 5-10 mg twice daily. Lesional scalp punch biopsies and peripheral blood were collected from alopecia areata patients. PBMCs were isolated by density centrifugation and stained for CD3, CD4 and CD8, after which CD4+ and CD8+ T cells were sorted on a FACSAria. The receptor was derived from a human donor with alopecia areata. The V and J genes are TRBV5-4 and TRBJ1-6; too little of a D gene remains to name it. Sequenced here: CD4+ T cells sorted from blood, sampled at week 4, from a patient treated with tofacitinib. CDR3 sequence: CASSLDGSPNSPLHF. The nucleotide sequence is TGTGCCAGCAGCTTGGACGGGAGCCCTAATTCACCCCTCCACTTT.